The next 30 T cell receptor beta chains were all read from a single sample in a study of T cell repertoires in cytomegalovirus infection. TCRdb processed the reads anew with MiXCR; each CDR3 protein has one entry. The data hold 150,000 to 160,000 distinct CDR3 sequences, with 20% to 30% observed a single time. Input material: PBMCs. These receptors were taken from a human donor in good health (CMV status not recorded). Some clones in this sample may be carry-over from other donors' samples.

This clonotype was found a few times. This chain links TRBV7-3 with TRBJ2-4; 13 bases align to TRBD2. Germline values: CDR1 SGHTA, CDR2 FQGTGA. This CDR3 contains 16 residues. V lost 5 bases and J lost 5; bases outside the gene matches: 6. The CDR3 nucleotides read TGTGCCAGCAGCCCTACTAGCGGGGGGGCCCAAAACATTCAGTACTTC. As protein: CASSPTSGGAQNIQYF.

The V gene is TRBV5-4, the J gene TRBJ2-1; D is unresolved. Looked up from germline, CDR1 is SGHNT and CDR2 is YYREEE (reference sequence). V dropped 2 bases and J dropped 10 bases, with 10 bases sitting between them. The CDR3 contains 12 residues. This chain's CDR3 is CASSFPTSEQFF. As DNA, the CDR3 is TGTGCCAGCAGCTTTCCCACTTCCGAGCAGTTCTTC. Variable domain in full (rest from reference TRBV5-4 and TRBJ2-1): ETGVTQSPTHLIKTRGQQVTLRCSSQSGHNTVSWYQQALGQGPQFIFQYYREEENGRGNFPPRFSGLQFPNYSSELNVNALELDDSALYLCASSFPTSEQFFGPGTRLTVL.

This clonotype was seen a handful of times. The chain recombines TRBV4-3 with TRBJ1-2; D remains unclear. Trimming pared 1 base from V and 4 bases from J, leaving 10 bases between. The CDR3 spans 14 residues. From germline, CDR1 is LGHNA and CDR2 YSLEER. CDR3 in DNA: TGCGCCAGCAGCCAAGCGGCAGCGAGCTATGGCTACACCTTC. Its protein product is CASSQAAASYGYTF.

The rearrangement joins TRBV11-1 to TRBJ2-5; 10 positions match TRBD1. The V gene end was trimmed by 5 bases and the J gene end by 3 bases; junction bases not matched to a gene: 3. The CDR3 sequence is 14 residues long. In germline, CDR1 is SGHAT, CDR2 FQDESV (reference sequence). The chain's CDR3 is CASSPGQGEETQYF. The CDR3 DNA reads TGTGCCAGCAGCCCCGGACAGGGGGAAGAGACCCAGTACTTC.

J is TRBJ1-4 and V is TRBV7-2; D unclear. Germline V lookup: CDR1 SGHTA, CDR2 FQGNSA. Between the trimmed V and J ends, which lost 5 bases and 0 bases, there was a span of 13 bases. The CDR3 covers 16 residues. CDR3 region: CASSPGSAATNEKLFF. As DNA, the CDR3 is TGTGCCAGCAGCCCAGGTAGCGCTGCAACTAATGAAAAACTGTTTTTT.

The sample holds many counts of this clonotype. The V and J genes are TRBV5-4 and TRBJ2-2; TRBD1 might be the D (6 bases). Deletions cut 0 bases from V and 5 bases from J, with 20 bases between. There are 18 residues in the CDR3. CDR1 is SGHNT and CDR2 is YYREEE in the germline V gene (reference sequence). The CDR3 coding sequence is TGTGCCAGCAGCTTGGAAGGTGGTTTACAGGGAAGGACCGGGGAGCTGTTTTTT. Its protein is CASSLEGGLQGRTGELFF.

The V call is TRBV14, the J call TRBJ2-1; TRBD2 might be the D (5 bases). V dropped 0 bases and J dropped 7 bases, with 10 bases sitting between them. Germline CDR1 is SGHDN and CDR2 is FVKESK. CDR3 length: 14 amino acids. The CDR3 sequence is CASSQEDWRNEQFF. CDR3 bases: TGTGCCAGCAGCCAAGAGGACTGGAGAAATGAGCAGTTCTTC.

This clonotype was observed many times. V and J are TRBV5-4 and TRBJ2-3; TRBD1 matches 8 bases. There are 15 residues in the CDR3. Germline V gene lookup returns CDR1 SGHNT and CDR2 YYREEE (reference sequence). V was pared by 0 bases and J by 3 bases, with 3 bases of the junction left unmatched. Here the CDR3 DNA reads TGTGCCAGCAGCTTGGACAGGGGGAGGACAGATACGCAGTATTTT. This gives the protein CASSLDRGRTDTQYF.

This clonotype appeared many times. The rearrangement uses TRBV7-2 and TRBJ2-2; D uncertain. The CDR3 extends over 13 amino acids. The ends were cut back, 4 bases at V and 1 base at J, with 4 bases in the middle. Germline CDR1 is SGHTA and CDR2 is FQGNSA. The CDR3 DNA reads TGTGCCAGCAGCTCCTTGAACACCGGGGAGCTGTTTTTT. This sequence encodes CASSSLNTGELFF.

The rearrangement links TRBV28 to TRBJ2-7; 10 nucleotides line up with TRBD1. Germline assignment: CDR1 MDHEN and CDR2 SYDVKM. The V gene end was trimmed by 6 bases and the J gene end by 3 bases; junction bases not matched to a gene: 8. The CDR3 is 15 amino acids. This CDR3 reads CASSPSDRGIYEQYF. CDR3 in DNA: TGTGCCAGCAGCCCGTCGGACAGGGGGATCTACGAGCAGTACTTC.

This clonotype was counted between two and nine times. The rearrangement joins TRBV28 to TRBJ2-2; D is perhaps TRBD1 (6 bases). CDR1 MDHEN and CDR2 SYDVKM come from the germline V gene. The CDR3 loop spans 16 amino acids. Trimming cost V 7 bases and J 4 bases, with 19 bases left between them. CDR3 residues: CASTNFNRVGTGELFF. In DNA form, the CDR3 reads TGTGCCAGCACCAACTTCAACAGGGTGGGCACCGGGGAGCTGTTTTTT.

This chain connects TRBV5-1 to TRBJ2-1; D gene ambiguous. From germline, CDR1 is SGHRS and CDR2 YFSETQ. This CDR3 contains 16 residues. V was pared by 5 bases and J by 0 bases, with 15 bases between. This chain's CDR3 is CASRSSTTGSYNEQFF. In nucleotides, the CDR3 is TGCGCCAGCAGGAGTTCTACCACCGGCTCCTACAATGAGCAGTTCTTC. Full variable domain (rest looked up from reference TRBV5-1 and TRBJ2-1): KAGVTQTPRYLIKTRGQQVTLSCSPISGHRSVSWYQQTPGQGLQFLFEYFSETQRNKGNFPGRFSGRQFSNSRSEMNVSTLELGDSALYLCASRSSTTGSYNEQFFGPGTRLTVL.

The rearrangement links TRBV12-3 or TRBV12-4 to TRBJ2-6, with TRBD1 as a possible D gene (5 bases). V was trimmed by 2 bases and J by 3 bases, leaving 5 bases between them. This CDR3 region has 14 residues. The CDR3 bases are TGTGCCAGCAGTTTAAGGGGTGGGGCCAACGTCCTGACTTTC. Residues: CASSLRGGANVLTF.

This clonotype is labeled medium-sized. V usage is TRBV27 and J usage is TRBJ2-1; 7 bases map to TRBD1. Germline CDR1 MNHEY, CDR2 SMNVEV (reference sequence). With V trimmed by 7 bases and J by 8 bases, 8 bases remained unmatched. The CDR3 loop spans 13 amino acids. CDR3 coding DNA: TGTGCCAGCACTCAAACAGGGGTCGATGAGCAGTTCTTC. This gives the protein CASTQTGVDEQFF.

With regard to this clonotype: It may be a read error: a sequence one base away is much more abundant. This chain joins TRBV6-2 or TRBV6-3 and TRBJ2-4; 8 bases agree with TRBD2. From germline, CDR1 is MNHEY and CDR2 SVGEGT. The CDR3 totals 13 residues. After removal of 4 bases from V and 14 bases from J, the junction contained 10 bases not matched to a gene. CDR3 coding DNA: TGTGCCAGCAGTTTGGAACTAGCGGCAGCGGAGTACTTC. Translation: CASSLELAAAEYF.

This clonotype was counted at least ten times. The CDR3 protein is CASSKGGYEQYF. The CDR3 region has the DNA TGTGCCAGCAGCAAGGGGGGCTACGAGCAGTACTTC. The chain joins TRBV7-2 to TRBJ2-7, with D tentatively TRBD1 or TRBD2 (6 bases each). This CDR3 region has 12 residues. Trimming removed 5 bases at V and 3 bases at J, with 8 bases between. Germline CDR1 reads SGHTA; CDR2 reads FQGNSA.

Only a few counts were recorded for this clonotype. J is TRBJ1-1 and V is TRBV18, with a tentative D call TRBD1 (6 bases). Germline-derived CDR1 and CDR2 are KGHSH and LQKENI. V was trimmed by 4 bases and J by 10 bases, leaving 25 bases between them. The CDR3 has 16 amino acids. The CDR3 DNA sequence: TGTGCCAGCTCACTCGTCTCGGGACAAGGGGCACAGGCAGCTTTCTTT. Its translation is CASSLVSGQGAQAAFF.

The chain is built from TRBV4-2 and TRBJ1-1; 8 bases are a match to TRBD1. V lost 0 bases to trimming and J lost 1 base; unmatched junction nucleotides: 1. The CDR3 spans 15 residues. Germline CDR1 and CDR2: LGHNA and YNFKEQ. The DNA for the CDR3 is TGTGCCAGCAGCCAAGAGGGGACAGGGAACACTGAAGCTTTCTTT. Amino acid sequence: CASSQEGTGNTEAFF.

The V gene is TRBV7-6, the J gene TRBJ2-3; maybe TRBD1 (5 bases). The CDR3 is 15 residues long. Germline V gene data show CDR1 as SGHVS and CDR2 as FNYEAQ. Trimming cost V 5 bases and J 2 bases, with 14 bases left between them. CDR3 sequence: CASSNQGWDTDTQYF. DNA of the CDR3: TGTGCCAGCAGCAACCAGGGTTGGGACACAGATACGCAGTATTTT.

This clonotype has ten or more counts. The chain joins TRBV7-6 to TRBJ2-1, with 8 bases fitting TRBD1. CDR1 and CDR2 (germline): SGHVS, FNYEAQ. This CDR3 comprises 15 residues. Trimming took 5 bases from V and 12 from J; bases not matched to a gene: 15. The CDR3 region is CASSPGQVTWGSQFF. Written as DNA, the CDR3 is TGTGCCAGCAGCCCGGGACAGGTGACATGGGGATCGCAGTTCTTC.

This clonotype has a handful of counts. The chain recombines TRBV4-3 with TRBJ2-4; tentatively, D is TRBD2 (6 bases). Looked up from germline, CDR1 is LGHNA and CDR2 is YSLEER. This CDR3 has 15 residues. Trimming pared 2 bases from V and 4 bases from J, leaving 12 bases between. Written as DNA, the CDR3 is TGCGCCAGCAGCCAATTAGCGGACCAGAAAAACATTCAGTACTTC. The encoded protein is CASSQLADQKNIQYF.

The CDR3 DNA is TGTGCCAGCACCGCCGACAGTCCAAATGAAAAACTGTTTTTT. It yields the protein CASTADSPNEKLFF. The chain combines TRBV28 with TRBJ1-4; D might be TRBD1 (5 bases). The V and J ends lost 7 bases and 5 bases respectively, with 14 bases between them. CDR3 length equals 14 residues. The germline V gene has CDR1 MDHEN and CDR2 SYDVKM.

In this sample, this clonotype turned up a few times. V is TRBV7-9 and J is TRBJ2-1, with D possibly TRBD2 on 5 matching bases. Germline V CDR1 and CDR2: SEHNR, FQNEAQ (reference sequence). CDR3 size: 13 residues. Trimming left V 3 bases short and J 5 bases short, with 8 bases between. This chain's CDR3 is CASSLRVHNEQFF. CDR3 DNA: TGTGCCAGCAGCTTGCGGGTGCACAATGAGCAGTTCTTC.

The chain is built from TRBV6-6 and TRBJ1-3; the D is unclear. Germline V CDR1 and CDR2: MNHNY, SVGAGI (reference sequence). V was cut by 2 bases and J by 0 bases, with 2 bases left in between. The CDR3 spans 13 residues. In nucleotides, the CDR3 is TGTGCCAGCAGTTACCACTCTGGAAACACCATATATTTT. Residues: CASSYHSGNTIYF.

This clonotype was recorded a few times. The chain links TRBV7-6 to TRBJ1-1, with D tentatively TRBD1 (5 bases). Germline V gene sequence: CDR1 SGHVS, CDR2 FNYEAQ. V shed 6 bases and J shed 5 bases, with 16 bases lying between them. There are 14 residues in the CDR3. As DNA, the CDR3 is TGTGCCAGCAGTTCTCGCAGGGCGGGGACTGAAGCTTTCTTT. Residues: CASSSRRAGTEAFF. The complete variable domain, with remaining parts taken from reference TRBV7-6 and TRBJ1-1, reads GAGVSQSPRYKVTKRGQDVALRCDPISGHVSLYWYRQALGQGPEFLTYFNYEAQQDKSGLPNDRFSAERPEGSISTLTIQRTEQRDSAMYRCASSSRRAGTEAFFGQGTRLTVV.

A note on this clonotype: Since a much larger clone is just one base distant, this may be a read error. The rearrangement uses TRBV7-3 and TRBJ1-1; the D gene is possibly TRBD1 (6 bases). The CDR3 extends over 15 amino acids. Germline CDR1 reads SGHTA; CDR2 reads FQGTGA. In nucleotides, the CDR3 is TGTGCCAACAGCTTAAGCCCACAGGGAGGCACTGAAGCTTTCTTT. Translating gives CANSLSPQGGTEAFF.

The chain combines TRBV28 with TRBJ1-4, with TRBD1 as a possible D gene (5 bases). The germline V gene has CDR1 MDHEN and CDR2 SYDVKM. The CDR3 has 18 amino acids. V was trimmed by 2 bases and J by 0 bases, leaving 16 bases between them. CDR3 residues: CASSLRKGRGATNEKLFF. For the CDR3, the DNA is TGTGCCAGCAGTTTAAGAAAGGGACGAGGAGCAACTAATGAAAAACTGTTTTTT.

This clonotype was observed a few times. The V and J genes are TRBV10-3 and TRBJ1-1, with D uncertain. V lost 6 bases to trimming and J lost 0 bases, with 11 bases between them. The CDR3 has 14 residues. The germline CDR1 and CDR2 sequences are ENHRY and SYGVKD. The chain's CDR3 is CAIRKGPLNTEAFF. CDR3 bases: TGTGCCATCAGAAAGGGCCCTCTGAACACTGAAGCTTTCTTT.

This clonotype showed up many times. The chain recombines TRBV7-2 with TRBJ1-1; D gene uncertain. Germline V gives CDR1 SGHTA, CDR2 FQGNSA. V dropped 1 base and J dropped 1 base, with 10 bases sitting between them. The CDR3 runs 15 residues. The CDR3 DNA reads as TGTGCCAGCAGCTTAGTGGGAGGAAGGAACACTGAAGCTTTCTTT. It encodes CASSLVGGRNTEAFF.

This clonotype was seen more than once but under ten times. V usage is TRBV20-1 and J usage is TRBJ1-3, with D perhaps TRBD1 (6 bases). The CDR3 runs to 14 residues. V lost 3 bases, J lost 1 base, and 10 bases lay in between. The germline CDR1 and CDR2 sequences are DFQATT and SNEGSKA (reference sequence). The CDR3 nucleotides read TGCAGTGCTAGGGGGGCGGAATCTGGAAACACCATATATTTT. It translates to CSARGAESGNTIYF.